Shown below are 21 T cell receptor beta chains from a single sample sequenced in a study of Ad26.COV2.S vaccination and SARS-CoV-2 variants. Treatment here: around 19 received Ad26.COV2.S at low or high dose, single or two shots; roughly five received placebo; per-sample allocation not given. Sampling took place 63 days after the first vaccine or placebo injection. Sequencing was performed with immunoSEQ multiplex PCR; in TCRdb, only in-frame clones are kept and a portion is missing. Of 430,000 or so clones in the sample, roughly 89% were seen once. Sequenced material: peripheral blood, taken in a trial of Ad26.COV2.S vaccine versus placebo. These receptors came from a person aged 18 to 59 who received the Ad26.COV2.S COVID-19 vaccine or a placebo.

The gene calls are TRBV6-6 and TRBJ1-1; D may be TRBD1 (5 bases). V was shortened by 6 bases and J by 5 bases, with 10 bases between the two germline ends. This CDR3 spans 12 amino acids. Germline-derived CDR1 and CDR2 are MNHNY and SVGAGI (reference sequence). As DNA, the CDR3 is TGTGCCAGCAGACCCGAGGGGACTGAAGCTTTCTTT. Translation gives CASRPEGTEAFF.

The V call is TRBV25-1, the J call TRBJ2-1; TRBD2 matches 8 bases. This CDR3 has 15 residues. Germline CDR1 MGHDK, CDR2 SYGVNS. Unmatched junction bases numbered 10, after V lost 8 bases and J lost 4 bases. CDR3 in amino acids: CASRAVSGIYNEQFF. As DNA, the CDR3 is TGTGCCAGCCGAGCCGTTAGCGGGATTTACAATGAGCAGTTCTTC.

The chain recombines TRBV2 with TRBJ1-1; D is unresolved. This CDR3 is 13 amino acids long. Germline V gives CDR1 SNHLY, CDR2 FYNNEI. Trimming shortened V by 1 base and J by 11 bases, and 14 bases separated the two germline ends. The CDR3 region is CASSEVGLKRAFF. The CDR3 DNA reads TGTGCCAGCAGTGAAGTCGGTCTCAAACGGGCTTTCTTT.

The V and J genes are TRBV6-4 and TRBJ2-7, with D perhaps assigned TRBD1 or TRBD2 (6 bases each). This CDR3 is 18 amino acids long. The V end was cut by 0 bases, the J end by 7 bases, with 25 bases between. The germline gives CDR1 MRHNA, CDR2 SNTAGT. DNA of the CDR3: TGTGCCAGCAGTGACTCGAAGACAGGTGTCGGGGGTGAGAAGGAGCAGTACTTC. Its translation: CASSDSKTGVGGEKEQYF.

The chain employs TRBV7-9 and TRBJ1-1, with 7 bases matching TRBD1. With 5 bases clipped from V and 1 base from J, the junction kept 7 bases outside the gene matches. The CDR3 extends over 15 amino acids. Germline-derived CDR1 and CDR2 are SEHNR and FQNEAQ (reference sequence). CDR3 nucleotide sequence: TGTGCCAGCAGCGTCCGACAGGGAAGGAACACTGAAGCTTTCTTT. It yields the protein CASSVRQGRNTEAFF.

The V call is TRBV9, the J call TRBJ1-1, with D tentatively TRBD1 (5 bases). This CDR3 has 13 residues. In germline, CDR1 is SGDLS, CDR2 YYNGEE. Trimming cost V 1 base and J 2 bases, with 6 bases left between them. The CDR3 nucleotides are TGTGCCAGCAGCGTAAGGGACAACACTGAAGCTTTCTTT. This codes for CASSVRDNTEAFF.

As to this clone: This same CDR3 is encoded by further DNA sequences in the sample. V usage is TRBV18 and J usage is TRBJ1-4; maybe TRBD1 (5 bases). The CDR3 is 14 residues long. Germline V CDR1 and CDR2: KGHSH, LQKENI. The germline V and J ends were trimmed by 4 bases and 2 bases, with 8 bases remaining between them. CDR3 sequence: CASSRGGTNEKLFF. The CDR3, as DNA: TGTGCCAGCTCACGCGGGGGGACTAATGAAAAACTGTTTTTT.

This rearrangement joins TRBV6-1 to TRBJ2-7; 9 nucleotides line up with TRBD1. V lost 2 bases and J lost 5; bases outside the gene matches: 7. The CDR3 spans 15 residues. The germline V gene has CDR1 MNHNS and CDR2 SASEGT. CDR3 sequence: CASSERGDRVHEQYV. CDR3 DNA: TGTGCCAGCAGTGAAAGAGGGGACAGGGTCCACGAGCAGTACGTC.

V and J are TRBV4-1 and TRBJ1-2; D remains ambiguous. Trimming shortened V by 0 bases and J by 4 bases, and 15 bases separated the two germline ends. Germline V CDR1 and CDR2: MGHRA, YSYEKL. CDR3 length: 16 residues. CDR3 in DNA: TGCGCCAGCAGCCAAGATCGGAGACTCACGTCCTATGGCTACACCTTC. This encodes CASSQDRRLTSYGYTF.

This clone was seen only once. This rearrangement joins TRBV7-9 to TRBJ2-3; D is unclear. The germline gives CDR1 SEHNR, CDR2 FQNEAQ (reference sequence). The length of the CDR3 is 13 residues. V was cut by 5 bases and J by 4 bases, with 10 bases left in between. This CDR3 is CASSSSKADTQYF. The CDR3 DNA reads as TGTGCCAGCAGCAGCTCGAAGGCAGATACGCAGTATTTT.

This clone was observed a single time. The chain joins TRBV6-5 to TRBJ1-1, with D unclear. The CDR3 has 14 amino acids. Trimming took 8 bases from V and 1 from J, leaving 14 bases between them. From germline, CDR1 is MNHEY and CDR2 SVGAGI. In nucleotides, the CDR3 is TGTGCCAGCGAGGACTTGGGGAGGAACACTGAAGCTTTCTTT. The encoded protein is CASEDLGRNTEAFF.

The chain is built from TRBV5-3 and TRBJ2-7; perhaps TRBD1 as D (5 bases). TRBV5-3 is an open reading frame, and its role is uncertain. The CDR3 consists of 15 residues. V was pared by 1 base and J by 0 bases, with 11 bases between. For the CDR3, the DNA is TGTGCCAGAAGCTTGCCCGACAGTTACTCCTACGAGCAGTACTTC. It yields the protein CARSLPDSYSYEQYF.

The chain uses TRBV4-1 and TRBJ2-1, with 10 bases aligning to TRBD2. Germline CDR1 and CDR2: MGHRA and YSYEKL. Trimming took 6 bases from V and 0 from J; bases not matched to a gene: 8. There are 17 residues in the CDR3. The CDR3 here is CASRPGLAVSSYNEQFF. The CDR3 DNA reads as TGCGCCAGCAGGCCTGGACTAGCGGTAAGCTCCTACAATGAGCAGTTCTTC.

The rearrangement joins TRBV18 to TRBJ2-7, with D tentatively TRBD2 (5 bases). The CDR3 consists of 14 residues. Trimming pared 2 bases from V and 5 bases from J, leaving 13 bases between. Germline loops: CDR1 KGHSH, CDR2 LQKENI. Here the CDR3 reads CASSPGFEGDEQYV. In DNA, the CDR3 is TGTGCCAGCTCACCAGGCTTTGAGGGCGACGAGCAGTACGTC.

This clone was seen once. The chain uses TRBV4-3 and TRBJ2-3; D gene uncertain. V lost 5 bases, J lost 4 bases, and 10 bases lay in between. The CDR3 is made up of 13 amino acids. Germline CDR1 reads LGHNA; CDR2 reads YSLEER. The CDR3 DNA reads TGCGCCAGCAGCACCCTGACGGCAGATACGCAGTATTTT. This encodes CASSTLTADTQYF.

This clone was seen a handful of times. In DNA, the CDR3 is TGTGCCAGCAGCGTAGGAGATATTCAGCCCCAGCATTTT. This codes for CASSVGDIQPQHF. The chain combines TRBV9 with TRBJ1-5, with unresolved D. V lost 0 bases to trimming and J lost 6 bases, with 7 bases between them. The CDR3 is 13 amino acids. CDR1 and CDR2 from the germline V gene are SGDLS and YYNGEE.

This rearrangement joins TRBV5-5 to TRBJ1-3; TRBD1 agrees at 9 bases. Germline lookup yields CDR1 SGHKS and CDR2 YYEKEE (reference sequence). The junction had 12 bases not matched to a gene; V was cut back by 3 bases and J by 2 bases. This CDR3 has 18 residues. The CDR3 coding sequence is TGTGCCAGCAGCTGGTGGGGACAGGGATTGGGAACTGGAAACACCATATATTTT. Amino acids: CASSWWGQGLGTGNTIYF.

The CDR3 loop is CASSLEWTSSYTQYF. As DNA, the CDR3 is TGTGCCAGCAGCTTAGAGTGGACTAGCTCTTATACGCAGTATTTT. The V and J genes are TRBV11-2 and TRBJ2-3, with 8 positions matching TRBD2. Unmatched junction bases numbered 6, after V lost 0 bases and J lost 7 bases. CDR3 length: 15 residues. From germline, CDR1 is SGHAT and CDR2 FQNNGV. Combining the CDR3 with reference TRBV11-2 and TRBJ2-3 gives the whole variable domain EAGVAQSPRYKIIEKRQSVAFWCNPISGHATLYWYQQILGQGPKLLIQFQNNGVVDDSQLPKDRFSAERLKGVDSTLKIQPAKLEDSAVYLCASSLEWTSSYTQYFGPGTRLTVL.

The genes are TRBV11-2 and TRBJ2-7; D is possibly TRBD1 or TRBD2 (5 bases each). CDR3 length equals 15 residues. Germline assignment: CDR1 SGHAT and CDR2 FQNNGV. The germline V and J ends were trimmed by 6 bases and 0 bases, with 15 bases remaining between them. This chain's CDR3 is CASSITRGSSYEQYF. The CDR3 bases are TGTGCCAGCAGTATTACCCGGGGCAGCTCCTACGAGCAGTACTTC. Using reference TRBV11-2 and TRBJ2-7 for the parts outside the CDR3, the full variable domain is EAGVAQSPRYKIIEKRQSVAFWCNPISGHATLYWYQQILGQGPKLLIQFQNNGVVDDSQLPKDRFSAERLKGVDSTLKIQPAKLEDSAVYLCASSITRGSSYEQYFGPGTRLTVT.

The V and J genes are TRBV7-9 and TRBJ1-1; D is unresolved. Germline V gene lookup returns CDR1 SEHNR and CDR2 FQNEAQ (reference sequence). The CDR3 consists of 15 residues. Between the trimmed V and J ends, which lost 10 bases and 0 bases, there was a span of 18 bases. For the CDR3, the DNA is TGTGCCACTTCTCGAGGGCTTACTATGAACACTGAAGCTTTCTTT. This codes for CATSRGLTMNTEAFF.

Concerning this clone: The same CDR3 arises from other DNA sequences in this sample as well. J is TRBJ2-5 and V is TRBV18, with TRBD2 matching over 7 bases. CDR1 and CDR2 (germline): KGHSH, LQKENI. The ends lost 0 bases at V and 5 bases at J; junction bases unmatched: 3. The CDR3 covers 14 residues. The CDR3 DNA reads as TGTGCCAGCTCACCACCGAACGGGAGGGAGACCCAGTACTTC. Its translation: CASSPPNGRETQYF.